These 13 T cell receptor beta chains share one sample of origin, sequenced in a study of sequential checkpoint blockade in melanoma. The treatment here: randomized to nivolumab then ipilimumab (arm A) or the reverse (arm B). The repertoire was sequenced with immunoSEQ multiplex PCR; TCRdb's copy has only in-frame clones and lacks some. The sample shows 13,000 or so clones, around 70% of them seen only once. The sample was CD8+ T cells sorted from blood (inferred from file names), taken from a patient given nivolumab and ipilimumab in sequence. The receptors were gathered from a human donor with melanoma.

The genes are TRBV4-1 and TRBJ1-3; 8 positions match TRBD1. The germline V gene encodes CDR1 MGHRA and CDR2 YSYEKL. There are 16 residues in the CDR3. V trimming: 3 bases; J trimming: 3 bases; junction bases outside the gene matches: 7. CDR3 DNA sequence: TGCGCCAGCAGCCAGACCCAGGGGGCGGATGGAAACACCATATATTTT. Protein sequence: CASSQTQGADGNTIYF.

This clone appeared a single time. The chain is built from TRBV5-6 and TRBJ2-1; D possibly corresponds to TRBD1 (5 bases). Trimming stripped 6 bases from V and 0 bases from J, with 19 bases between. The CDR3 consists of 17 residues. Germline V gives CDR1 SGHDT, CDR2 YYEEEE. CDR3 sequence reads: CASTSGAHRYSYNEQFF. CDR3 coding DNA: TGTGCCAGCACTTCAGGCGCACACAGGTACTCCTACAATGAGCAGTTCTTC.

V is TRBV29-1 and J is TRBJ2-7, with a possible D match to TRBD2 (5 bases). V was cut by 7 bases and J by 2 bases, with 24 bases left in between. This CDR3 has 16 amino acids. Germline assignment: CDR1 SQVTM and CDR2 ANQGSEA. CDR3 nucleotides: TGCAGCGCTGGCGGGTCCCACAAGTGGAGCCCCTACGAGCAGTACTTC. Amino acids: CSAGGSHKWSPYEQYF.

The rearrangement links TRBV6-5 to TRBJ2-2; TRBD1 might be the D (5 bases). Trimming stripped 7 bases from V and 5 bases from J, with 11 bases between. Germline V gene sequence: CDR1 MNHEY, CDR2 SVGAGI. The CDR3 is 13 amino acids. The CDR3 region has the DNA TGTGCCAGCAAGGGGATGAGGACCGGGGAGCTGTTTTTT. It encodes CASKGMRTGELFF.

The rearrangement uses TRBV29-1 and TRBJ1-2; 9 positions match TRBD1. Trimming cost V 7 bases and J 8 bases; bases outside gene matches: 8. Germline values: CDR1 SQVTM, CDR2 ANQGSEA. The CDR3 totals 12 residues. CDR3 sequence reads: CSARRGTGGYTF. CDR3 in DNA: TGCAGCGCTAGGAGGGGGACAGGGGGCTACACCTTC.

V gene TRBV7-9 combines with J gene TRBJ2-5, with a possible D match to TRBD1 (6 bases). With the DNA end fitting TRBJ2-7 better, the J assignment may be wrong. CDR1 is SEHNR, CDR2 FQNEAQ, per germline (reference sequence). The CDR3 loop spans 13 amino acids. The CDR3 sequence: CASSLAGAYEQYF. In DNA, the CDR3 is TGTGCCAGCAGCTTGGCAGGGGCCTACGAGCAGTACTTC.

This chain joins TRBV28 and TRBJ2-4; 7 bases agree with TRBD1. The CDR3 consists of 16 residues. Germline CDR1 and CDR2: MDHEN and SYDVKM. The ends lost 6 bases at V and 6 bases at J; junction bases unmatched: 14. The CDR3 coding sequence is TGTGCCAGCAGCCCCACCCCGACAGGGTATGGAAACATTCAGTACTTC. It yields the protein CASSPTPTGYGNIQYF.

A single count supports this clone. V and J are TRBV29-1 and TRBJ2-3; 8 positions agree with TRBD1. CDR1 is SQVTM and CDR2 is ANQGSEA in the germline V gene. The CDR3 totals 15 residues. V dropped 1 base and J dropped 4; count of bases not matched to a gene: 7. As DNA, the CDR3 is TGCAGCGTTGAAGGGGGCAGGGGGCCGCCAGATACGCAGTATTTT. It encodes CSVEGGRGPPDTQYF.

This clone was counted a single time. V is TRBV6-4 and J is TRBJ2-3; 7 bases match TRBD2. This CDR3 comprises 15 residues. The V gene end was trimmed by 3 bases and the J gene end by 4 bases; junction bases not matched to a gene: 7. Germline V gene lookup returns CDR1 MRHNA and CDR2 SNTAGT. For the CDR3, the DNA is TGTGCCAGCAGTGATGTGGGAGGGCCTGCAGATACGCAGTATTTT. It specifies CASSDVGGPADTQYF.

The chain carries TRBV9 and TRBJ1-1, with 7 bases lining up with TRBD1. Germline CDR1 SGDLS, CDR2 YYNGEE. Unmatched junction bases numbered 5, after V lost 3 bases and J lost 0 bases. The CDR3 contains 15 residues. CDR3 loop: CASSAIQGMNTEAFF. The CDR3 bases are TGTGCCAGCAGCGCGATACAGGGGATGAACACTGAAGCTTTCTTT. Variable domain in full (rest from reference TRBV9 and TRBJ1-1): DSGVTQTPKHLITATGQRVTLRCSPRSGDLSVYWYQQSLDQGLQFLIQYYNGEERAKGNILERFSAQQFPDLHSELNLSSLELGDSALYFCASSAIQGMNTEAFFGQGTRLTVV.

This chain links TRBV6-6 with TRBJ2-5; weak D call: TRBD1 (7 bases). Looked up from germline, CDR1 is MNHNY and CDR2 is SVGAGI (reference sequence). Trimming pared 7 bases from V and 7 bases from J, leaving 22 bases between. CDR3 length equals 15 residues. This chain's CDR3 is CASNPQGGTKGTQYF. DNA of the CDR3: TGTGCCAGCAATCCTCAGGGGGGCACCAAGGGGACCCAGTACTTC.

The chain joins TRBV6-6 to TRBJ2-5; 8 bases line up with TRBD2. The germline CDR1 and CDR2 sequences are MNHNY and SVGAGI (reference sequence). V gave up 0 bases and J gave up 14 bases; unmatched junction bases: 14. The CDR3 is 15 amino acids. CDR3 nucleotide sequence: TGTGCCAGCAGTTACTCGATAGGCGGGGGGCCCCCTTCTTACTTC. Amino acids: CASSYSIGGGPPSYF.

Here the CDR3 DNA reads TGTGCCAGCAGGACCGGGACTAGCGTTATCTACGAGCAGTACTTC. Translating gives CASRTGTSVIYEQYF. The chain carries TRBV6-1 and TRBJ2-7, with 10 bases aligning to TRBD2. Unmatched junction bases numbered 8, after V lost 6 bases and J lost 3 bases. Germline CDR1 and CDR2: MNHNS and SASEGT. The CDR3 extends over 15 amino acids.